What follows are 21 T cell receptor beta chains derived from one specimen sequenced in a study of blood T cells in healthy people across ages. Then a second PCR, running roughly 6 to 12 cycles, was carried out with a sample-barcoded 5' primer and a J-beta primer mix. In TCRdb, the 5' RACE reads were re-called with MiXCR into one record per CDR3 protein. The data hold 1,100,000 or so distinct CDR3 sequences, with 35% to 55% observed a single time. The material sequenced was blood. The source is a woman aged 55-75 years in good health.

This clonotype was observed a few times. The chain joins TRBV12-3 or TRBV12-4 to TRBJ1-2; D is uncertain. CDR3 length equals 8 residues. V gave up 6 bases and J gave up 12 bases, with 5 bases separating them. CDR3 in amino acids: CASRRDTF. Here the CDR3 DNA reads TGTGCCAGCAGGAGGGACACCTTC.

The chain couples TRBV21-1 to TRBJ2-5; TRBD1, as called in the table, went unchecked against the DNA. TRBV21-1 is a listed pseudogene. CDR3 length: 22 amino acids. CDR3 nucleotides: TGTGCCAGCAGCCCCAGAATGAGAAGCAGGGTGGAGGCTACTAGACCGATGCTTCTCGCGTACTTC. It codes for CASSPRMRSRVEATRPMLLAYF.

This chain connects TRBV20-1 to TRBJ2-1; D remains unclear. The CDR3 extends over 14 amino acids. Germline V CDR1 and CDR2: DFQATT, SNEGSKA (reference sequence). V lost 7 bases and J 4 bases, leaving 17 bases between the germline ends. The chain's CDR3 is CSVSSVNTYNEQFF. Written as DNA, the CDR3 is TGCAGTGTCAGCTCGGTGAACACTTACAATGAGCAGTTCTTC.

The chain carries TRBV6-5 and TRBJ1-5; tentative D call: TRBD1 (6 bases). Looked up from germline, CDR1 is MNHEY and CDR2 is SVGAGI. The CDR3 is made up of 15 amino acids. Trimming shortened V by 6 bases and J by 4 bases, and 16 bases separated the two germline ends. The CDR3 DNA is TGTGCCAGCAGCAGGGACCGGGGGACAAATCAGCCCCAGCATTTT. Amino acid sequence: CASSRDRGTNQPQHF.

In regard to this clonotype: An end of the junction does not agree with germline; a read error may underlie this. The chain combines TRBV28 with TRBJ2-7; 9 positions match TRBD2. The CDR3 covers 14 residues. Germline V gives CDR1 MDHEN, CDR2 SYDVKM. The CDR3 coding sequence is TGTACCAGCTGTCTAGCGGGATCTCCCTACGAGCAGTACTTC. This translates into CTSCLAGSPYEQYF.

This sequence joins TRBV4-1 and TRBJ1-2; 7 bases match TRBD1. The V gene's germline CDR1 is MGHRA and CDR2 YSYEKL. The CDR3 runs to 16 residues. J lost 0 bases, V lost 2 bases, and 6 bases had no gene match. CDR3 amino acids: CASSQLAGTANYGYTF. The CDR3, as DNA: TGCGCCAGCAGCCAACTAGCCGGGACAGCTAACTATGGCTACACCTTC.

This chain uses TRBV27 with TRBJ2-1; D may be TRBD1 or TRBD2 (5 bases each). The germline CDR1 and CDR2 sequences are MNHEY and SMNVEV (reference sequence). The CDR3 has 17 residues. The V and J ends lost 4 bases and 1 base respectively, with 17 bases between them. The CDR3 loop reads CASSWGGSAKSYNEQFF. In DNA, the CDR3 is TGTGCCAGCAGTTGGGGCGGTAGCGCCAAGTCCTACAATGAGCAGTTCTTC.

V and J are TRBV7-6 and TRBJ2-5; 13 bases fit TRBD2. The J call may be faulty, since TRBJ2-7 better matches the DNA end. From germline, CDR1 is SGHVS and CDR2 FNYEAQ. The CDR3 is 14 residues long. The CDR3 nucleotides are TGTGCCAGCAGCTCGAGACTAGCGGGAGGCGAGCAGTACTTC. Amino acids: CASSSRLAGGEQYF.

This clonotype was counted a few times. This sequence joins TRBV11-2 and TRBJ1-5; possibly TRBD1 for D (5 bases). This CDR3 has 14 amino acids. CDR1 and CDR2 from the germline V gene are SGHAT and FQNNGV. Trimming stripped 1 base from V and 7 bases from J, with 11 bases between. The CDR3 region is CASSLAGQGQPQHF. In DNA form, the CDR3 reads TGTGCCAGCAGCTTAGCCGGGCAGGGACAGCCCCAGCATTTT. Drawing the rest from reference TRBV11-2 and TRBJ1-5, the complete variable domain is EAGVAQSPRYKIIEKRQSVAFWCNPISGHATLYWYQQILGQGPKLLIQFQNNGVVDDSQLPKDRFSAERLKGVDSTLKIQPAKLEDSAVYLCASSLAGQGQPQHFGDGTRLSIL.

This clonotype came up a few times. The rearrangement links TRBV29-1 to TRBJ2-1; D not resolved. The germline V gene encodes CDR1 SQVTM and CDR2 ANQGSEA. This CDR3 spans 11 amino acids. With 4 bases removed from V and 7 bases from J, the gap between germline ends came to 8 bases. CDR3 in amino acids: CSVGNVNEQFF. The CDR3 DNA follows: TGCAGCGTTGGGAACGTAAATGAGCAGTTCTTC.

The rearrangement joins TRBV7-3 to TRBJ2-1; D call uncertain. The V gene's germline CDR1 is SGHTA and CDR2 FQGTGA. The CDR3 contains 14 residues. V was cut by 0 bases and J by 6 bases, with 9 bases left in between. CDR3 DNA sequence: TGTGCCAGCAGCTTAACGCGAGTTCCCAATGAGCAGTTCTTC. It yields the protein CASSLTRVPNEQFF.

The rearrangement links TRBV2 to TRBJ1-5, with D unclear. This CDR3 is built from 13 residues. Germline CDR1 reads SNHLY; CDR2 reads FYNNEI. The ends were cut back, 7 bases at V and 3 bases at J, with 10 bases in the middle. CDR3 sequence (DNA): TGTGCCAGCAACAAGGTAACCAATCAGCCCCAGCATTTT. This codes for CASNKVTNQPQHF.

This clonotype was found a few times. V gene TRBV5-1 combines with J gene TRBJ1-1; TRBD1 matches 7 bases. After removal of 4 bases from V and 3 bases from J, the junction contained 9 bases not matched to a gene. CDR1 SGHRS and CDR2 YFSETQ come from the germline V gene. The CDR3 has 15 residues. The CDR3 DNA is TGCGCCAGCAGCAGGACAGGAGATAGGGACACTGAAGCTTTCTTT. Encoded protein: CASSRTGDRDTEAFF.

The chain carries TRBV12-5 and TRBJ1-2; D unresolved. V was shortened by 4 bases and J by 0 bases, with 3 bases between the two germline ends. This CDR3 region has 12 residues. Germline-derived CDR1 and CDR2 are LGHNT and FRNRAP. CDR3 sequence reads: CASGSPNYGYTF. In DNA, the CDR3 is TGTGCTAGTGGTTCCCCTAACTATGGCTACACCTTC. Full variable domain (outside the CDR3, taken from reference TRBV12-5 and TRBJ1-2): DARVTQTPRHKVTEMGQEVTMRCQPILGHNTVFWYRQTMMQGLELLAYFRNRAPLDDSGMPKDRFSAEMPDATLATLKIQPSEPRDSAVYFCASGSPNYGYTFGSGTRLTVV.

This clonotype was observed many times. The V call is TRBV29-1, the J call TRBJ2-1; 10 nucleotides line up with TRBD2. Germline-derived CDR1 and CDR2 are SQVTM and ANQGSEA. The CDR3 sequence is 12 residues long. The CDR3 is CTGLAGVNEQFF. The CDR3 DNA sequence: TGCACGGGGCTAGCGGGAGTCAATGAGCAGTTCTTC.

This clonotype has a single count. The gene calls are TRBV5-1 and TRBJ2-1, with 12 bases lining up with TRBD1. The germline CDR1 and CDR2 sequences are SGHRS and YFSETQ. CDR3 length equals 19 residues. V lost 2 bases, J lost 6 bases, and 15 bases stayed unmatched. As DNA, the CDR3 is TGCGCCAGCAGCTTCCTGTCCCGACCGGGACAGGGGGCGTTCAATGAGCAGTTCTTC. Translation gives CASSFLSRPGQGAFNEQFF.

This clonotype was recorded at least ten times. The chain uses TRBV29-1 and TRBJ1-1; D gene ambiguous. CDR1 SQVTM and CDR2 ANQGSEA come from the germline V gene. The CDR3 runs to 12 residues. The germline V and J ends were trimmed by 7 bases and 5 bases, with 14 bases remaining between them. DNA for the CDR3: TGCAGCGGCTACCCTGTTGGGACTGAAGCTTTCTTT. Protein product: CSGYPVGTEAFF.

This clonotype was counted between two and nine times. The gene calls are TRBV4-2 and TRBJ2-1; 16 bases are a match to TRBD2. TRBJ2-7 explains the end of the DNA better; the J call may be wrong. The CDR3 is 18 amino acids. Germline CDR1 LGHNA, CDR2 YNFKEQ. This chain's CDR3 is CASSQIGTSGRGYNEQYF. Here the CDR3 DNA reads TGTGCCAGCAGCCAGATCGGGACTAGCGGGAGGGGGTACAATGAGCAGTACTTC.

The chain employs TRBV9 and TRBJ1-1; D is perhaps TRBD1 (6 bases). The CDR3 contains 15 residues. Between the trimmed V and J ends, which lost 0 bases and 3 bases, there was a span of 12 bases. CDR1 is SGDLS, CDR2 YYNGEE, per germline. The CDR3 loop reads CASSVETGTYTEAFF. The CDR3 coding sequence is TGTGCCAGCAGCGTAGAAACAGGGACCTACACTGAAGCTTTCTTT.

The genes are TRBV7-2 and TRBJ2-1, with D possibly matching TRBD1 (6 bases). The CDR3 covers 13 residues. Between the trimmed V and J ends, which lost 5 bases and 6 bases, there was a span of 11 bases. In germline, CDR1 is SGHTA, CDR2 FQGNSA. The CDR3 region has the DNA TGTGCCAGCAGCGTAGTACAGGGCAATGAGCAGTTCTTC. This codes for CASSVVQGNEQFF.

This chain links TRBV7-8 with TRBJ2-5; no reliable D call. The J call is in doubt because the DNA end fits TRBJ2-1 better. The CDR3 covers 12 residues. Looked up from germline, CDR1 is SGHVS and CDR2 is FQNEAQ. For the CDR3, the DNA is TGTGCCAGCAGACCTTTCCAAGAGACCCAGTTCTTC. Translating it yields CASRPFQETQFF.